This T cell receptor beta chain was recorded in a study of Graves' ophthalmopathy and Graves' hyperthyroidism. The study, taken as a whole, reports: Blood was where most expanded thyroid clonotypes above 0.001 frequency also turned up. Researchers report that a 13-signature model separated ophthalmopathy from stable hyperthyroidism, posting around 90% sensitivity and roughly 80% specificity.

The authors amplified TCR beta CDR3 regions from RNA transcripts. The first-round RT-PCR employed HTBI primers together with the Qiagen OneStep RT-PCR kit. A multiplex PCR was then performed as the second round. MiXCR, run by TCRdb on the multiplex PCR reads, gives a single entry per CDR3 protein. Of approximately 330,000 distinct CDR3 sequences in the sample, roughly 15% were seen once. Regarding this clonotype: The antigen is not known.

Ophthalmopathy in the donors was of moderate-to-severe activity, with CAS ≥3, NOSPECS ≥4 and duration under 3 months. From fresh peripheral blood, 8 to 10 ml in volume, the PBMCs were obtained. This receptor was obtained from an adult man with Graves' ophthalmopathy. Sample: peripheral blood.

The CDR3 DNA is TGTGCCAGCAGTACAGGGGGGGGCGGCTATGGCTACACCTTC. It yields the protein CASSTGGGGYGYTF. The rearrangement links TRBV28 to TRBJ1-2, with TRBD1 matching 8 bases. V trimming: 5 bases; J trimming: 4 bases; junction bases outside the gene matches: 6. Germline V CDR1 and CDR2: MDHEN, SYDVKM. The CDR3 extends over 14 amino acids.